Below, one T cell receptor beta chain is given with its context. Germline lookup yields CDR1 SGHRS and CDR2 YFSETQ. V shed 4 bases and J shed 6 bases, with 16 bases lying between them. The CDR3 is 14 residues long. In the authors' methods: It was from reference gene primer amplification that nucleated cell counts were estimated. Libraries were prepared by immunoSEQ multiplex PCR; TCRdb keeps only in-frame clonotypes and omits some of them. D and trimming were read from the DNA, whereas the V and J calls and clone size are those reported in that table. The sample consists of 300,000 to 400,000 clones, roughly 86% of them appearing once. The data are from a study of blood T cell repertoires in COVID-19. Study information: COVID-19 samples, acute and convalescent, were from the United States, Italy and Spain. T cells, B-cell-depleted T cells, or PBMCs provided the cDNA or gDNA that served as material.

Input material: peripheral blood. This sequence originates from a human donor in a cohort sampled during active COVID-19. The chain joins TRBV5-1 to TRBJ1-2; D ambiguous. CDR3 loop: CASSLNGARDGYTF. CDR3 nucleotide sequence: TGCGCCAGCAGCCTAAACGGAGCTCGGGATGGCTACACCTTC.